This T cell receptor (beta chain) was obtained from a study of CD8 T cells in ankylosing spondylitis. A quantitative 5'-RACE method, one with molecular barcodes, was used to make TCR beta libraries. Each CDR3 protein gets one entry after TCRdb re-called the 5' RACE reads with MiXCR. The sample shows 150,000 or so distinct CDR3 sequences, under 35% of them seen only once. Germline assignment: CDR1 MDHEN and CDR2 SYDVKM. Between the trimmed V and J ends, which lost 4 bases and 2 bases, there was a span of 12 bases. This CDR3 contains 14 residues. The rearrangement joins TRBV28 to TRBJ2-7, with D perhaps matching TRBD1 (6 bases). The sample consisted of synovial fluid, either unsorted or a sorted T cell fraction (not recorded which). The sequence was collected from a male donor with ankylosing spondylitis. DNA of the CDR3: TGTGCCAGCAGTTCGGGGACACCTCCCTACGAGCAGTACTTC. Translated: CASSSGTPPYEQYF.